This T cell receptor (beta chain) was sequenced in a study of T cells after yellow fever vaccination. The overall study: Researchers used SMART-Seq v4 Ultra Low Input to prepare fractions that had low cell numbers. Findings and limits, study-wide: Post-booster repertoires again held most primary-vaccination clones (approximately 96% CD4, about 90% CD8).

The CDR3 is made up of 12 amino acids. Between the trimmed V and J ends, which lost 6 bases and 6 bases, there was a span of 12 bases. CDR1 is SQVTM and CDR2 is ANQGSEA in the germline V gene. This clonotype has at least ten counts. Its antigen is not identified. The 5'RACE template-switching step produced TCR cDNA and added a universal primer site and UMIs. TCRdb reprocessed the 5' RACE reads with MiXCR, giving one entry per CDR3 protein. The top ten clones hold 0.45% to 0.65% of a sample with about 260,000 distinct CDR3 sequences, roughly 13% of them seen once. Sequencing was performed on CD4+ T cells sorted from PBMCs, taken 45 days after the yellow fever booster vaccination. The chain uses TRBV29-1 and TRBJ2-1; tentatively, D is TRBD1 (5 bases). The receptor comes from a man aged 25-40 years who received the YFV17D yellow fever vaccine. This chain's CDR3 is CSVGRVSNEQFF. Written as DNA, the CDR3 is TGCAGCGTCGGCAGGGTTTCCAATGAGCAGTTCTTC.